This entry lists 27 T cell receptor beta chains sequenced from one sample in a study of T cells in Graves' hyperthyroidism and ophthalmopathy. Amplified TCR beta CDR3 regions came from RNA transcripts. The TCR CDR3 was amplified in a first-round RT-PCR using the HTBI primer set. TCRdb used MiXCR to reprocess the multiplex PCR reads, holding one entry per CDR3 protein. This sample carries just over 550,000 distinct CDR3 sequences, roughly 46% of them seen once, and the ten largest clones take roughly 8.2%. The sample was peripheral blood or thyroid tissue (not recorded which). The receptor set was obtained from a woman aged 18-29 years with Graves' hyperthyroidism.

This chain connects TRBV9 to TRBJ1-5; D remains unclear. Per germline, CDR1 SGDLS and CDR2 YYNGEE. The ends were cut back, 6 bases at V and 0 bases at J, with 1 base in the middle. The CDR3 consists of 11 residues. The CDR3 DNA is TGTGCCAGCAATAGCAATCAGCCCCAGCATTTT. Amino acids: CASNSNQPQHF.

The chain uses TRBV5-1 and TRBJ2-5, with 11 nucleotides matching TRBD2. Looked up from germline, CDR1 is SGHRS and CDR2 is YFSETQ. This CDR3 region has 15 residues. V lost 4 bases to trimming and J lost 5 bases; unmatched junction nucleotides: 7. The CDR3 spells CASSQYSSGRETQYF. CDR3 in DNA: TGCGCCAGCAGCCAGTATTCTAGCGGGAGGGAGACCCAGTACTTC.

This clonotype was picked up many times. The chain couples TRBV15 to TRBJ1-1; maybe TRBD1 (5 bases). V was clipped by 1 base and J by 3 bases, with 12 bases between them. The CDR3 contains 15 residues. Germline V gives CDR1 LNHNV, CDR2 YYDKDF (reference sequence). The CDR3 bases are TGTGCCACCAGCAGAGTCAGGGCTCAAGACACTGAAGCTTTCTTT. Its translation is CATSRVRAQDTEAFF.

About this clonotype itself: Since the CDR3 does not end with the conserved phenylalanine or tryptophan, this likely comes from a read error. Because the CDR3's place on the DNA is in doubt, the DNA is left out and the CDR3 is given as listed by TCRdb. V gene TRBV5-6 combines with J gene TRBJ1-6; TRBD1 is the table's D call and was not checked against the DNA. The length of the CDR3 is 10 amino acids, counting both ends. Germline CDR1 is SGHDT and CDR2 is YYEEEE. This CDR3 is CASSSPTGNY.

This chain uses TRBV7-9 with TRBJ1-5; TRBD1 aligns across 8 bases. V trimming: 5 bases; J trimming: 6 bases; junction bases outside the gene matches: 12. This CDR3 is built from 16 residues. Germline V lookup: CDR1 SEHNR, CDR2 FQNEAQ (reference sequence). CDR3 DNA: TGTGCCAGCAGCCAAGATCCCCAGGGGGCCGGTCAGCCCCAGCATTTT. Translated, it gives CASSQDPQGAGQPQHF.

The chain uses TRBV2 and TRBJ2-2, with 8 bases that match TRBD2. The V and J ends lost 7 bases and 4 bases, in that order; junction bases with no gene match: 5. The CDR3 has 14 amino acids. CDR1 is SNHLY, CDR2 FYNNEI, per germline. Here the CDR3 reads CASIGREGTGELFF. Here the CDR3 DNA reads TGTGCCAGCATCGGACGGGAGGGCACCGGGGAGCTGTTTTTT. The full variable domain, rest sourced from reference TRBV2 and TRBJ2-2, is EPEVTQTPSHQVTQMGQEVILRCVPISNHLYFYWYRQILGQKVEFLVSFYNNEISEKSEIFDDQFSVERPDGSNFTLKIRSTKLEDSAMYFCASIGREGTGELFFGEGSRLTVL.

In the case of this clonotype: One base away lies a much larger clone, so this may be a sequencing read error. The chain carries TRBV24-1 and TRBJ2-5; unclear D gene. The CDR3 sequence is 15 residues long. Germline V lookup: CDR1 KGHDR, CDR2 SFDVKD. CDR3 bases: TGTGCCACCAGTGATTCCCTTGGAACCCAAGAGGCCCAGTACTTC. Translation gives CATSDSLGTQEAQYF.

This clonotype was seen repeatedly, ten times or more. J is TRBJ1-6 and V is TRBV5-5; no clear D gene. Germline loops: CDR1 SGHKS, CDR2 YYEKEE (reference sequence). The CDR3 consists of 14 residues. Trimming left V 6 bases short and J 7 bases short, with 14 bases between. The CDR3 region has the DNA TGTGCCAGCATCACGGGAGGCAGGAATTCACCCCTCCACTTT. It is translated as CASITGGRNSPLHF.

This clonotype was seen more than once but under ten times. This chain uses TRBV3-1 with TRBJ1-2; a possible D gene is TRBD1 (6 bases). The CDR3 is 15 residues long. Trimming took 4 bases from V and 3 from J, leaving 15 bases between them. Germline V gene lookup returns CDR1 LGHDT and CDR2 YNNKEL (reference sequence). CDR3 region: CASSLRQVRDYGYTF. In DNA form, the CDR3 reads TGTGCCAGCAGCCTTCGACAGGTTAGAGACTATGGCTACACCTTC.

This clonotype was seen a few times. The V and J genes are TRBV5-4 and TRBJ1-3; 7 bases are shared with TRBD1. CDR3 length equals 15 residues. J gave up 0 bases and V 4 bases, and 4 bases lay outside the gene matches. The germline V gene has CDR1 SGHNT and CDR2 YYREEE (reference sequence). The chain's CDR3 is CASSVTGDSGNTIYF. In DNA, the CDR3 is TGTGCCAGCAGCGTTACAGGGGACTCTGGAAACACCATATATTTT.

V and J are TRBV5-1 and TRBJ2-2; D is uncertain. CDR1 is SGHRS, CDR2 YFSETQ, per germline. Trimming cost V 6 bases and J 4 bases, with 13 bases left between them. This CDR3 has 14 residues. This CDR3 reads CASIRDTTTGELFF. CDR3 bases: TGCGCCAGCATCAGAGACACGACCACCGGGGAGCTGTTTTTT.

This clonotype occurred many times. This rearrangement joins TRBV19 to TRBJ1-4, with D unclear. V was clipped by 3 bases and J by 8 bases, with 13 bases between them. Germline CDR1 is LNHDA and CDR2 is SQIVND (reference sequence). CDR3 length equals 14 residues. The CDR3 DNA follows: TGTGCCAGTAGTATCGGTCCGTTCCGGGAAAAACTGTTTTTT. Its translation is CASSIGPFREKLFF.

Notes on this clonotype: A much larger clone differs by one base, so this may be a read error. This rearrangement joins TRBV6-1 to TRBJ2-7, with 9 nucleotides matching TRBD1. This CDR3 is 14 amino acids long. Per germline, CDR1 MNHNS and CDR2 SASEGT. The J segment lost 2 bases and the V segment lost 6 bases, leaving 5 bases of the junction unmatched. CDR3 coding DNA: TGTGCCAGCAGATCCGGGACAGGGACCTACGAGCAGTACTTC. The encoded protein is CASRSGTGTYEQYF.

Ten or more counts support this clonotype. The chain has TRBV12-3 or TRBV12-4 and TRBJ1-2; D is unclear. The CDR3 has 11 residues. V lost 3 bases and J 8 bases, leaving 7 bases between the germline ends. The DNA of the CDR3 is TGTGCCAGCAGTTTCACCTTGGGCTACACCTTC. Translating gives CASSFTLGYTF.

The chain links TRBV20-1 to TRBJ1-1, with D hard to call. In germline, CDR1 is DFQATT, CDR2 SNEGSKA (reference sequence). The CDR3 length is 12 residues. For the CDR3, the DNA is TGCAGGTCCGGGCAGTTGAACACTGAAGCTTTCTTT. Protein: CRSGQLNTEAFF.

The chain joins TRBV29-1 to TRBJ2-7; D is perhaps TRBD2 (5 bases). The end of the DNA fits TRBJ2-1 better, so the J call may be wrong. The CDR3 covers 10 residues. In germline, CDR1 is SQVTM, CDR2 ANQGSEA. The CDR3 loop is CSVETGEQFF. The CDR3 nucleotides are TGCAGCGTTGAAACGGGGGAGCAGTTCTTC.

The chain employs TRBV20-1 and TRBJ1-6, with 12 bases that match TRBD1. The CDR3 length is 15 residues. Germline CDR1 DFQATT, CDR2 SNEGSKA (reference sequence). V shed 2 bases, J shed 8 bases, and the junction held 4 bases outside the gene matches. CDR3 in DNA: TGCAGTGCTAGACGGGGACAGGGGGCAGATTCACCCCTCCACTTT. It is translated as CSARRGQGADSPLHF.

In DNA, the CDR3 is TGTGCCATCAGTGACCGGACAGGGGACAATTCACCCCTCCACTTT. It is translated as CAISDRTGDNSPLHF. The rearrangement joins TRBV10-3 to TRBJ1-6; 9 bases are a match to TRBD1. V shed 3 bases, J shed 7 bases, and the junction held 4 bases outside the gene matches. The germline gives CDR1 ENHRY, CDR2 SYGVKD. The CDR3 spans 15 residues.

The chain carries TRBV19 and TRBJ1-1; D uncertain. Trimming removed 8 bases from V and 5 bases from J, with 21 bases in between. Germline V gene sequence: CDR1 LNHDA, CDR2 SQIVND (reference sequence). The CDR3 has 15 amino acids. CDR3 sequence reads: CASFTFRGKRTEAFF. Here the CDR3 DNA reads TGTGCCAGTTTCACATTTCGAGGGAAGAGGACTGAAGCTTTCTTT. Complete variable domain (other parts from reference TRBV19 and TRBJ1-1): DGGITQSPKYLFRKEGQNVTLSCEQNLNHDAMYWYRQDPGQGLRLIYYSQIVNDFQKGDIAEGYSVSREKKESFPLTVTSAQKNPTAFYLCASFTFRGKRTEAFFGQGTRLTVV.

Notes on this clonotype: A read error may account for a junction end that differs from germline. The chain joins TRBV24-1 to TRBJ2-7; no clear D. The CDR3 is made up of 15 amino acids. CDR1 and CDR2 from the germline V gene are KGHDR and SFDVKD. The CDR3 nucleotides read TGTGCCAGCAGTCTGCACCAGGAGTTGAACTACGAGCAGTACTTC. Protein sequence: CASSLHQELNYEQYF.

V is TRBV15 and J is TRBJ2-5, with TRBD2 as a possible D gene (7 bases). TRBJ2-1 explains the end of the DNA better; the J call may be wrong. The CDR3 runs to 14 residues. Germline V CDR1 and CDR2: LNHNV, YYDKDF (reference sequence). The CDR3, as DNA: TGTGCCACCAGCAGAGGGACTAGGAGGGGGGAGCAGTTCTTC. It translates to CATSRGTRRGEQFF.

This clonotype was counted only a few times. The chain uses TRBV7-2 and TRBJ1-1; TRBD1 might be the D (5 bases). Germline values: CDR1 SGHTA, CDR2 FQGNSA. This CDR3 is 13 amino acids long. Trimming left V 2 bases short and J 11 bases short, with 15 bases between. The CDR3 bases are TGTGCCAGCAGCTTATTGTCGGGGGAACAGGCTTTCTTT. This encodes CASSLLSGEQAFF.

Only a few counts were recorded for this clonotype. The chain couples TRBV29-1 to TRBJ1-5; 7 bases fit TRBD1. This CDR3 is built from 13 residues. V shed 5 bases, J shed 7 bases, and the junction held 8 bases outside the gene matches. In germline, CDR1 is SQVTM, CDR2 ANQGSEA. The CDR3, as DNA: TGCAGCGTTATGAGGCAGGGGGGGCAGCCCCAGCATTTT. As protein: CSVMRQGGQPQHF. The variable domain in full, completed from reference TRBV29-1 and TRBJ1-5, reads SAVISQKPSRDICQRGTSLTIQCQVDSQVTMMFWYRQQPGQSLTLIATANQGSEATYESGFVIDKFPISRPNLTFSTLTVSNMSPEDSSIYLCSVMRQGGQPQHFGDGTRLSIL.

The chain is built from TRBV2 and TRBJ2-2; TRBD2 might be the D (5 bases). CDR3 length: 14 residues. V was trimmed by 4 bases and J by 3 bases, leaving 9 bases between them. Germline CDR1 reads SNHLY; CDR2 reads FYNNEI. CDR3 residues: CASSVLGYTGELFF. CDR3 DNA: TGTGCCAGCAGTGTACTAGGATACACCGGGGAGCTGTTTTTT. Complete variable domain (other parts from reference TRBV2 and TRBJ2-2): EPEVTQTPSHQVTQMGQEVILRCVPISNHLYFYWYRQILGQKVEFLVSFYNNEISEKSEIFDDQFSVERPDGSNFTLKIRSTKLEDSAMYFCASSVLGYTGELFFGEGSRLTVL.

The CDR3 here is CASSPSADTGELFF. The CDR3 DNA is TGTGCCAGCAGCCCATCCGCGGACACCGGGGAGCTGTTTTTT. The J gene is TRBJ2-2, the V gene TRBV7-3; D gene uncertain. Trimming left V 5 bases short and J 3 bases short, with 10 bases between. This CDR3 contains 14 residues. In germline, CDR1 is SGHTA, CDR2 FQGTGA. The full variable domain, rest sourced from reference TRBV7-3 and TRBJ2-2, is GAGVSQTPSNKVTEKGKYVELRCDPISGHTALYWYRQSLGQGPEFLIYFQGTGAADDSGLPNDRFFAVRPEGSVSTLKIQRTERGDSAVYLCASSPSADTGELFFGEGSRLTVL.

Of note for this clonotype: This could be a read error, since a much larger clone is one nucleotide away. The rearrangement uses TRBV7-9 and TRBJ1-2; TRBD1 is a possible D gene (6 bases). The CDR3 has 14 amino acids. Germline-derived CDR1 and CDR2 are SEHNR and FQNEAQ (reference sequence). V was pared by 3 bases and J by 7 bases, with 15 bases between. The CDR3 DNA follows: TGTGCCAGCAGCTTTGACAGGTGGGAGCCTGGCTACACCTTC. Translation: CASSFDRWEPGYTF.

This clonotype was counted ten times or more. The chain is built from TRBV2 and TRBJ1-6; D uncertain. The V gene lost 8 bases and the J gene lost 4 bases, with 9 bases spanning the gap. The germline V gene encodes CDR1 SNHLY and CDR2 FYNNEI. The CDR3 runs to 13 residues. In nucleotides, the CDR3 is TGTGCCAGCCGTACAGAATATAATTCACCCCTCCACTTT. Translating it yields CASRTEYNSPLHF.